The 4 T cell receptor beta chains below were found in one sample sequenced in a study of blood T cell repertoires in COVID-19. The assay was immunoSEQ multiplex PCR, and TCRdb's table has in-frame clones only and misses some. The sample holds 150,000 to 180,000 clones; 65% to 90% are singletons and the top ten take 12%. The specimen was peripheral blood. Source of these receptors: a woman aged 55-70 years with COVID-19, enrolled during active disease.

The genes are TRBV6-6 and TRBJ1-2, with 10 positions matching TRBD1. Germline CDR1 reads MNHNY; CDR2 reads SVGAGI (reference sequence). The V and J ends lost 2 bases and 14 bases, in that order; junction bases with no gene match: 2. The CDR3 totals 11 residues. The CDR3 DNA reads TGTGCCAGCAGTTACGGACAGGGGGGTACCTTC. It yields the protein CASSYGQGGTF.

The chain joins TRBV30 to TRBJ1-3; 7 bases match TRBD1. Trimming removed 1 base from V and 10 bases from J; junction bases left unmatched: 19. The CDR3 totals 17 residues. CDR1 GTSNPN and CDR2 SVGIG come from the germline V gene (reference sequence). CDR3 protein: CAWSDRPLTGIIRTIYF. DNA of the CDR3: TGTGCCTGGAGTGACCGCCCCCTGACAGGGATAATTAGAACCATATATTTT.

The rearrangement links TRBV19 to TRBJ2-1; D not resolved. Germline lookup yields CDR1 LNHDA and CDR2 SQIVND (reference sequence). The germline V and J ends were trimmed by 8 bases and 5 bases, with 10 bases remaining between them. The CDR3 is made up of 12 amino acids. This CDR3 reads CASSILDNEQFF. CDR3 sequence (DNA): TGTGCCAGTTCTATTTTAGACAATGAGCAGTTCTTC.

The CDR3, as DNA: TGCGCCAGCAGCTTGGCACAGGGGGAGACCCAGTACTTC. Translation gives CASSLAQGETQYF. The chain combines TRBV5-1 with TRBJ2-5; 7 nucleotides agree with TRBD1. Trimming cost V 0 bases and J 5 bases; bases outside gene matches: 1. The CDR3 is made up of 13 amino acids. Germline-derived CDR1 and CDR2 are SGHRS and YFSETQ.